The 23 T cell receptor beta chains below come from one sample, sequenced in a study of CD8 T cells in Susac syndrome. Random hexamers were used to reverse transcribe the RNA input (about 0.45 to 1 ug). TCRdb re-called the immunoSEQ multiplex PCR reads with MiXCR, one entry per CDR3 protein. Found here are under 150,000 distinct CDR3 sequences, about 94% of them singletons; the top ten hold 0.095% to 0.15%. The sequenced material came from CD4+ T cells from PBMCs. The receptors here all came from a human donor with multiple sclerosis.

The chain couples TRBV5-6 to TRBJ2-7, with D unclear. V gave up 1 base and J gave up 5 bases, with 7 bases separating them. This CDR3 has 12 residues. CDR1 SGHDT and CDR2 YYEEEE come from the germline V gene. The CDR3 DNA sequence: TGTGCCAGCAGCTTGAAGGGAAACGAGCAGTACTTC. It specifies CASSLKGNEQYF.

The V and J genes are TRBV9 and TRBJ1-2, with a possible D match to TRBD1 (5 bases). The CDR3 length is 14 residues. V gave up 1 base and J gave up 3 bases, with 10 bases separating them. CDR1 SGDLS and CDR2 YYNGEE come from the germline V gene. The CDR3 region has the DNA TGTGCCAGCAGCGTAAGTCAACAGGACTATGGCTACACCTTC. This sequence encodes CASSVSQQDYGYTF.

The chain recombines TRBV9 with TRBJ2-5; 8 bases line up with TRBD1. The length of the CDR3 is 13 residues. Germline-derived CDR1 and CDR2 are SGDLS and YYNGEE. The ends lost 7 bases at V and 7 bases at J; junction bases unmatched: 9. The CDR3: CASRQGLWGTQYF. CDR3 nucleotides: TGTGCCAGCCGACAGGGGCTTTGGGGGACCCAGTACTTC.

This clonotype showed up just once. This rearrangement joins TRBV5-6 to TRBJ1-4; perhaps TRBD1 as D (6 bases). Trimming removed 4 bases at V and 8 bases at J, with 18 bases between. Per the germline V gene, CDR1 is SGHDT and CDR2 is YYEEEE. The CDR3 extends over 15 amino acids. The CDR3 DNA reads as TGTGCCAGCAGCGCGCTGGGGGGCGCAGGAGAAAAACTGTTTTTT. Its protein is CASSALGGAGEKLFF.

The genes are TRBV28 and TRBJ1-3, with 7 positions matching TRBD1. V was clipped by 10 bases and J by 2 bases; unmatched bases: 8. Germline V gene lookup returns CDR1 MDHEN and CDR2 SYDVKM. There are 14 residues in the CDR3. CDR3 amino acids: CATFPGTAGNTIYF. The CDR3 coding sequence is TGTGCCACCTTCCCCGGGACAGCTGGAAACACCATATATTTT.

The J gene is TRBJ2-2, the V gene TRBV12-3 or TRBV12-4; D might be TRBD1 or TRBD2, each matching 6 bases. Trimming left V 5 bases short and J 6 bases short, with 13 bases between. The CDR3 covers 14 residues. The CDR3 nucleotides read TGTGCCAGCAGTGCCTTGGGGGGCCCCGGGGAGCTGTTTTTT. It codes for CASSALGGPGELFF.

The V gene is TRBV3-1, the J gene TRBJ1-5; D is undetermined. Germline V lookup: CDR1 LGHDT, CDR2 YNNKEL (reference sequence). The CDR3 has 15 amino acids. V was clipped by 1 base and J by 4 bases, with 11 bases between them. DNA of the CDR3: TGTGCCAGCAGCCAAGGTGGAGGGATTAATCAGCCCCAGCATTTT. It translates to CASSQGGGINQPQHF.

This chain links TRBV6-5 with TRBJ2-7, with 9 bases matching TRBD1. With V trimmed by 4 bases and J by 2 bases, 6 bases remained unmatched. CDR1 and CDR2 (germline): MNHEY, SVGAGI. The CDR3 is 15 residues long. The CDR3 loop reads CASSWRQGGPYEQYF. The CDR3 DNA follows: TGTGCCAGCAGTTGGAGACAGGGGGGACCCTACGAGCAGTACTTC.

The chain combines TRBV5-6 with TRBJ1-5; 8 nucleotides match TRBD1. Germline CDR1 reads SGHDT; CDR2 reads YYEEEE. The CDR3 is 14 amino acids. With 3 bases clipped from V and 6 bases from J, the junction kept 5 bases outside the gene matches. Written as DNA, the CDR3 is TGTGCCAGCAGCTCCAGGGGGCGAGGTCAGCCCCAGCATTTT. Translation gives CASSSRGRGQPQHF.

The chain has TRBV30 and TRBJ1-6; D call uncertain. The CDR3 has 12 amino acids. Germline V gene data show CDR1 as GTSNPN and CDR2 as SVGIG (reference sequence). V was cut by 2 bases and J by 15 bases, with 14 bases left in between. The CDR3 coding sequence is TGTGCCTGGAGTTCCCCTGGCAGGCTCCTCCACTTT. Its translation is CAWSSPGRLLHF.

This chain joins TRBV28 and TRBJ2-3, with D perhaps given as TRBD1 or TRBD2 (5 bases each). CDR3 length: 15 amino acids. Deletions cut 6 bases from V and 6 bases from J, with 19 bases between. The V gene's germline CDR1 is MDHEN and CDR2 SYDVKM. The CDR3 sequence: CASSEAGTSTDTQYF. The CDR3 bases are TGTGCCAGCAGCGAAGCCGGGACCTCCACGGATACGCAGTATTTT. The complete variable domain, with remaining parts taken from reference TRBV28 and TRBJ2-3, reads DVKVTQSSRYLVKRTGEKVFLECVQDMDHENMFWYRQDPGLGLRLIYFSYDVKMKEKGDIPEGYSVSREKKERFSLILESASTNQTSMYLCASSEAGTSTDTQYFGPGTRLTVL.

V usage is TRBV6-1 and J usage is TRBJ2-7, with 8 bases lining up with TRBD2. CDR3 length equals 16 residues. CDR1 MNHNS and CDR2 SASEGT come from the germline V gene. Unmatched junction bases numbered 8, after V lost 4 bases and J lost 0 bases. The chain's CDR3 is CASSGPSGPSSYEQYF. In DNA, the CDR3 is TGTGCCAGCAGTGGACCTAGCGGGCCTAGCTCCTACGAGCAGTACTTC.

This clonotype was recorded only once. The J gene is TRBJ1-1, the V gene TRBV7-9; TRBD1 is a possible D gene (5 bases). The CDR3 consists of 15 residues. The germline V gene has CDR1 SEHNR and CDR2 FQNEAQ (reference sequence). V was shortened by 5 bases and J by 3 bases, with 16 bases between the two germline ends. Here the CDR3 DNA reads TGTGCCAGCAGCCACCACCCGGGGGAGGACACTGAAGCTTTCTTT. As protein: CASSHHPGEDTEAFF.

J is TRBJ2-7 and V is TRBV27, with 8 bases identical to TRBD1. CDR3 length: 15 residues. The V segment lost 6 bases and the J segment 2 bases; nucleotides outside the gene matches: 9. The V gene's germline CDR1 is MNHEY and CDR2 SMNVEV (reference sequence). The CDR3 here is CASSREGTGPYEQYF. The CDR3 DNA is TGTGCCAGCAGCAGGGAAGGGACAGGTCCCTACGAGCAGTACTTC.

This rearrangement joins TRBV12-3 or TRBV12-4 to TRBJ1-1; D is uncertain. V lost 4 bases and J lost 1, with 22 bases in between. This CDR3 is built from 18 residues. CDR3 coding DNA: TGTGCCAGCAGTTGGGGATCACAATCCGGGTCCGGGAACACTGAAGCTTTCTTT. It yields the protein CASSWGSQSGSGNTEAFF.

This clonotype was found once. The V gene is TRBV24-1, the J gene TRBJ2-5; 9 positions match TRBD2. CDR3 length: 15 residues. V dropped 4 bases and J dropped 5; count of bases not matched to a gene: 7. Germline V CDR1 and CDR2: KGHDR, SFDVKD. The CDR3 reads CATSDPAAGGETQYF. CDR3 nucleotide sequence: TGTGCCACCAGTGACCCAGCAGCGGGGGGCGAGACCCAGTACTTC.

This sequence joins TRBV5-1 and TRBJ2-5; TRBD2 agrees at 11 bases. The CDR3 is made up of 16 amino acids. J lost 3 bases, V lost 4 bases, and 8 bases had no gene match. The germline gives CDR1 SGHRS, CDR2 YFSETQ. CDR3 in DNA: TGCGCCAGCAGCGGAGTTGGGACTAGCGGAGAAGAGACCCAGTACTTC. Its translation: CASSGVGTSGEETQYF.

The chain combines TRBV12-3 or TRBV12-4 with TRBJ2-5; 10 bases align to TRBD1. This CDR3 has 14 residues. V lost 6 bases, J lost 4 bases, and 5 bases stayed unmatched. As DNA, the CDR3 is TGTGCCAGCAGCTGGGACAGGGGTGTAGAGACCCAGTACTTC. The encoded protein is CASSWDRGVETQYF.

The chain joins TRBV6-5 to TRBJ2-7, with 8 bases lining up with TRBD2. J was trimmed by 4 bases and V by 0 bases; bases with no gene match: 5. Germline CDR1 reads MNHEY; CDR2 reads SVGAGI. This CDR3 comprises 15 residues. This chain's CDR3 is CASSYSIPGGYEQYF. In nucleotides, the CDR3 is TGTGCCAGCAGTTACTCGATCCCGGGAGGGTACGAGCAGTACTTC.

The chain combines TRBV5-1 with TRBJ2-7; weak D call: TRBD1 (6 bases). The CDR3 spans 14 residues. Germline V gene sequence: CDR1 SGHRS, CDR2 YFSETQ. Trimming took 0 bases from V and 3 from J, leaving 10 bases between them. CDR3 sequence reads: CASSLVQGHYEQYF. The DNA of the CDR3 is TGCGCCAGCAGCTTGGTCCAGGGACACTACGAGCAGTACTTC.

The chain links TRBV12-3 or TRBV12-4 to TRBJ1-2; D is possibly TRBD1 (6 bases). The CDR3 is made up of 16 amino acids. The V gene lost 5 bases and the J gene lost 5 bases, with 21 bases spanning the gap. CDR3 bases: TGTGCCAGCAGTCAAGGGGGTGGTTATCGGAAATATGGCTACACCTTC. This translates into CASSQGGGYRKYGYTF.

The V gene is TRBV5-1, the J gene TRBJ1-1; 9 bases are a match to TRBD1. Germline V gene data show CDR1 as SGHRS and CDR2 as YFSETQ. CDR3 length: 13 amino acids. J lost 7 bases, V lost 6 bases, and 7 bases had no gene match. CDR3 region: CASTGQGKDEAFF. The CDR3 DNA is TGCGCCAGCACCGGACAGGGGAAAGATGAAGCTTTCTTT.

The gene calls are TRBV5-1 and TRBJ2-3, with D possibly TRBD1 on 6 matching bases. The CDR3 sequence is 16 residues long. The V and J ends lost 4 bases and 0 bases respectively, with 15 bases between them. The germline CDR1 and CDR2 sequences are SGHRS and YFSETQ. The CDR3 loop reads CASSPTTDSSTDTQYF. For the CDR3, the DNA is TGCGCCAGCAGCCCTACCACGGACAGCAGCACAGATACGCAGTATTTT.